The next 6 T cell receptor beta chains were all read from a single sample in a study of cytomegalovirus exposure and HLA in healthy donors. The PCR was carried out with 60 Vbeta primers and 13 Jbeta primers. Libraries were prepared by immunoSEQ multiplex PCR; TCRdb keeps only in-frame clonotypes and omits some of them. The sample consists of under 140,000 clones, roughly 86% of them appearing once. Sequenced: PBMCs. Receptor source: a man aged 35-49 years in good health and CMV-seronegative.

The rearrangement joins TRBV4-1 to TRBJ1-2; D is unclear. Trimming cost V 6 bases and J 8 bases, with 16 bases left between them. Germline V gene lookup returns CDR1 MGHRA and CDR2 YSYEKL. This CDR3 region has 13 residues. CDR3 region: CASRADGFRGYTF. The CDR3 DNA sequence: TGCGCCAGCAGAGCGGACGGCTTTCGAGGCTACACCTTC.

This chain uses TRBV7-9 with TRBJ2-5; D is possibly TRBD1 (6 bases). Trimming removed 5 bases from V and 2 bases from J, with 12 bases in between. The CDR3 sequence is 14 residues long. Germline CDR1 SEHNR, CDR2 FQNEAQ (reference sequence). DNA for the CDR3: TGTGCCAGCAGCCCAGGACAGAAGCAAGAGACCCAGTACTTC. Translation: CASSPGQKQETQYF.

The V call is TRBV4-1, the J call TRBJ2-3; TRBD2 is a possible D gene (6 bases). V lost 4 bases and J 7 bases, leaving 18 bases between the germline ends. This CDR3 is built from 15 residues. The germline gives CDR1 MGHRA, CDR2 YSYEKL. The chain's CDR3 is CASSREAGNVNTQYF. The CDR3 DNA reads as TGCGCCAGCAGCCGGGAGGCGGGGAATGTGAATACGCAGTATTTT.

CDR3 residues: CASSVDGVSNTEAFF. The CDR3 DNA is TGTGCCAGCAGCGTCGACGGAGTCTCCAACACTGAAGCTTTCTTT. The chain carries TRBV9 and TRBJ1-1; unclear D gene. V lost 2 bases and J 2 bases, leaving 13 bases between the germline ends. Germline loops: CDR1 SGDLS, CDR2 YYNGEE. This CDR3 contains 15 residues.

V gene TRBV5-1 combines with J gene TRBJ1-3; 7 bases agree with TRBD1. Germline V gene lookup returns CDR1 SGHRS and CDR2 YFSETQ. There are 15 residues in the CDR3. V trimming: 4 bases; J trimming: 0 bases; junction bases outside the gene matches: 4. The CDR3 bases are TGCGCCAGCAGCCCCCAGGGGGGCTCTGGAAACACCATATATTTT. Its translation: CASSPQGGSGNTIYF.

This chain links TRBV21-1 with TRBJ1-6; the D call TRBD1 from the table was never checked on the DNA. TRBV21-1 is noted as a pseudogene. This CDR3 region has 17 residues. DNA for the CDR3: TGTGCCAGCAGCGACGTCCCGGGACAGGGATTAATACCACCCCTCCACTTT. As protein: CASSDVPGQGLIPPLHF.